This TCR beta chain was profiled in a study of blood T cell repertoires in COVID-19. The overall study: Two negative PCRs, clearance, or symptom resolution were required of recovered Cohort 3 donors. T cells, B-cell-depleted T cells, or PBMCs provided the cDNA or gDNA that served as material.

Participants were aged roughly 18 to 100 years from about two dozen US areas. Study processing details: The assay estimated nucleated cells by amplifying reference gene primers. The table came from immunoSEQ multiplex PCR; TCRdb's copy has only in-frame clones and leaves some out. The V and J calls and clone size were taken over from that table, and D and trimming were inferred from the DNA. The data hold 250,000 to 300,000 clones, with 70% to 90% observed a single time. Germline loops: CDR1 GTSNPN, CDR2 SVGIG (reference sequence). The CDR3 totals 17 residues. V shed 3 bases, J shed 1 base, and the junction held 12 bases outside the gene matches.

This chain joins TRBV30 and TRBJ2-1; 7 nucleotides match TRBD1. This clonotype was obtained from a woman aged 60-75 years in a cohort exposed to, infected with or recovered from COVID-19 (not recorded which). The source material was PBMCs or T cells enriched from blood (not recorded which). CDR3 loop: CAWRPNDRVGSYNEQFF. The CDR3, as DNA: TGTGCCTGGAGACCCAACGACAGGGTAGGTTCCTACAATGAGCAGTTCTTC. The whole variable domain, remainder taken from reference TRBV30 and TRBJ2-1, is SQTIHQWPATLVQPVGSPLSLECTVEGTSNPNLYWYRQAAGRGLQLLFYSVGIGQISSEVPQNLSASRPQDRQFILSSKKLLLSDSGFYLCAWRPNDRVGSYNEQFFGPGTRLTVL.